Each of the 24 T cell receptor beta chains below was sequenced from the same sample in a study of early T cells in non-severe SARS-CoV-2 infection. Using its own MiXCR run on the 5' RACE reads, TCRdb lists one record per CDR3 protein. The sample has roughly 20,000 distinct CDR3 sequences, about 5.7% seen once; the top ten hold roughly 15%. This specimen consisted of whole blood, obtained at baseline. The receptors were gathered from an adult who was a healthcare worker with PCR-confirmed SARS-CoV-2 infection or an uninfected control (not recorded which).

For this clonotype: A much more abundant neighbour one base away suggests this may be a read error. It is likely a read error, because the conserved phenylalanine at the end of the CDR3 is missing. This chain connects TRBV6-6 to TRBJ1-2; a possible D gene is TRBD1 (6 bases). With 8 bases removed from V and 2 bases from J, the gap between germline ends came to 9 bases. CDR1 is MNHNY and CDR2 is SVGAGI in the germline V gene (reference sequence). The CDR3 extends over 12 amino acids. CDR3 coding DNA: TGTGCCAGCCTAACAGGGAACTATGGCTACACCCTC. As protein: CASLTGNYGYTL.

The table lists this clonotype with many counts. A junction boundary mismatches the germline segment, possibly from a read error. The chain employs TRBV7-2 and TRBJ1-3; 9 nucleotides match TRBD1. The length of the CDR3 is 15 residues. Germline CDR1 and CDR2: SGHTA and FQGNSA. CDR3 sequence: CASSLMDRGGDTIYF. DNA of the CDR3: TGTGCCAGCAGCTTAATGGACAGGGGTGGAGACACCATATATTTT.

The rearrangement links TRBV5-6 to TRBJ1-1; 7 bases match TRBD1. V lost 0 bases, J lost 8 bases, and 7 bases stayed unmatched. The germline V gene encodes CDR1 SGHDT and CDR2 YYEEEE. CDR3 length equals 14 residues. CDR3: CASSLGGRDREAFF. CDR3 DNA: TGTGCCAGCAGCTTGGGAGGTAGGGACAGAGAAGCTTTCTTT.

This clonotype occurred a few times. CDR3 loop: CASSYRTGTSNSEAFF. For the CDR3, the DNA is TGTGCCAGCAGTTACCGTACCGGGACAAGCAACTCTGAAGCTTTCTTT. The rearrangement links TRBV6-5 to TRBJ1-1, with D perhaps TRBD1 (6 bases). Germline lookup yields CDR1 MNHEY and CDR2 SVGAGI. The length of the CDR3 is 16 residues. V lost 2 bases, J lost 6 bases, and 19 bases lay in between.

CDR3 nucleotides: TGTGCTAGTGGTTTGGGCACGAACTATGGCTACACCTTC. Protein sequence: CASGLGTNYGYTF. The V gene is TRBV12-5, the J gene TRBJ1-2, with D hard to call. This CDR3 contains 13 residues. Looked up from germline, CDR1 is LGHNT and CDR2 is FRNRAP. Trimming stripped 1 base from V and 2 bases from J, with 5 bases between.

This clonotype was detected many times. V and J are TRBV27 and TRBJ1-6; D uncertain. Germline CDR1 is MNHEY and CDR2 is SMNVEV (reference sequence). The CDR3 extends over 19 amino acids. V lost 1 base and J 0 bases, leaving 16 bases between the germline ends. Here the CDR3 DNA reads TGTGCCAGCAGTTTATTGGCAGTGCCGTCGAGCTCCTATAATTCACCCCTCCACTTT. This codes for CASSLLAVPSSSYNSPLHF.

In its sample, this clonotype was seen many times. The CDR3 reads CATSSDGTGTYGYTF. CDR3 nucleotide sequence: TGTGCCACCAGCAGCGATGGCACGGGCACCTATGGCTACACCTTC. This chain connects TRBV15 to TRBJ1-2; unclear D gene. Trimming removed 3 bases from V and 4 bases from J, with 15 bases in between. CDR3 length: 15 amino acids. The germline gives CDR1 LNHNV, CDR2 YYDKDF (reference sequence).

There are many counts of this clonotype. The DNA of the CDR3 is TGTGCCAGCAGCTTAACGGCGGAGGCCCTCTACAATGAGCAGTTCTTC. Its translation: CASSLTAEALYNEQFF. This sequence joins TRBV7-3 and TRBJ2-1, with TRBD2 as a possible D gene (5 bases). The CDR3 is made up of 16 amino acids. V was pared by 0 bases and J by 3 bases, with 12 bases between. The germline CDR1 and CDR2 sequences are SGHTA and FQGTGA. The variable domain in full, completed from reference TRBV7-3 and TRBJ2-1, reads GAGVSQTPSNKVTEKGKYVELRCDPISGHTALYWYRQSLGQGPEFLIYFQGTGAADDSGLPNDRFFAVRPEGSVSTLKIQRTERGDSAVYLCASSLTAEALYNEQFFGPGTRLTVL.

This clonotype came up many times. CDR3 in DNA: TGTGCCAGCGGACAGGATAACTATGGCTACACCTTC. Its protein product is CASGQDNYGYTF. The V and J genes are TRBV2 and TRBJ1-2; 7 bases are shared with TRBD1. The V gene's germline CDR1 is SNHLY and CDR2 FYNNEI. The CDR3 length is 12 residues. Trimming removed 8 bases from V and 1 base from J; junction bases left unmatched: 1.

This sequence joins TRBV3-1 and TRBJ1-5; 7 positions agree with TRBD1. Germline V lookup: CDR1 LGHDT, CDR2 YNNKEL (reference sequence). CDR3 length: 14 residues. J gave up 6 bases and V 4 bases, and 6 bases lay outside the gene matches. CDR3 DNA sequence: TGTGCCAGCAGCCCCAACAGGGGTAGTCAGCCCCAGCATTTT. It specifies CASSPNRGSQPQHF.

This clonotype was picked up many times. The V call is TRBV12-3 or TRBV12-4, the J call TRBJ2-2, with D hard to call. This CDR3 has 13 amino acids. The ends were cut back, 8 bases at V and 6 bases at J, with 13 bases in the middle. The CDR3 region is CASPTGNPGELFF. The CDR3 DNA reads TGTGCCAGCCCCACCGGTAACCCCGGGGAGCTGTTTTTT.

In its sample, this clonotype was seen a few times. The CDR3 reads CASSRGRNIQYF. CDR3 DNA: TGTGCCAGCAGTCGCGGGCGAAACATTCAGTACTTC. This chain links TRBV6-2 or TRBV6-3 with TRBJ2-4; D is possibly TRBD2 (5 bases). Per the germline V gene, CDR1 is MNHEY and CDR2 is SVGEGT. The ends were cut back, 5 bases at V and 6 bases at J, with 8 bases in the middle. This CDR3 spans 12 amino acids.

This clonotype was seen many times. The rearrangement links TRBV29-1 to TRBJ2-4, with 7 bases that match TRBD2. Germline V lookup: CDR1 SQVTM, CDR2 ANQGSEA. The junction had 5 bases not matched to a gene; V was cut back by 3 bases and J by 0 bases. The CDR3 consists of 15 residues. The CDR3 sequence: CSVEEWEGAKNIQYF. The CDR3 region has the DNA TGCAGCGTTGAGGAATGGGAGGGAGCCAAAAACATTCAGTACTTC.

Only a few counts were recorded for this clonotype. In DNA, the CDR3 is TGTGCCAGCACGCGGAGCGGGAACACTGAAGCTTTCTTT. It codes for CASTRSGNTEAFF. The rearrangement joins TRBV12-3 or TRBV12-4 to TRBJ1-1; no firm D call. This CDR3 spans 13 amino acids. V was shortened by 7 bases and J by 1 base, with 10 bases between the two germline ends.

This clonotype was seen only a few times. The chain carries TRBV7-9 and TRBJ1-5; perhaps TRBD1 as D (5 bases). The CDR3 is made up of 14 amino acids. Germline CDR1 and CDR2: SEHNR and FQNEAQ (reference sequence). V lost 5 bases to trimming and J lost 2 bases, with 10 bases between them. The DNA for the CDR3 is TGTGCCAGCAGCCAGGGTTCCGGCAATCAGCCCCAGCATTTT. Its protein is CASSQGSGNQPQHF.

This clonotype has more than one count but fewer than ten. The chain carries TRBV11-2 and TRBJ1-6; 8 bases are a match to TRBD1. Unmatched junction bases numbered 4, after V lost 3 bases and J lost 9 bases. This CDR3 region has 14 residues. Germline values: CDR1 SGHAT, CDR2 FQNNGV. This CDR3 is CASSLDRASSPLHF. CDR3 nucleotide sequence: TGTGCCAGCAGCTTGGACAGGGCTAGTTCACCCCTCCACTTT.

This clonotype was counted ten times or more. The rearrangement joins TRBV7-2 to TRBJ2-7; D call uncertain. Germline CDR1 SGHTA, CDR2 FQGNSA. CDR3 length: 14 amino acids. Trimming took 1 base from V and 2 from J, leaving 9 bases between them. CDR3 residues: CASSLEAVAYEQYF. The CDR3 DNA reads TGTGCCAGCAGCTTAGAGGCGGTTGCCTACGAGCAGTACTTC.

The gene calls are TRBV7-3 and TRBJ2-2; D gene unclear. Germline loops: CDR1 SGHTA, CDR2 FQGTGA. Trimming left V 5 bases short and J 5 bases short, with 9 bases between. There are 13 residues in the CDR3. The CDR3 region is CASSNLGTGELFF. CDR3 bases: TGTGCCAGCAGCAATCTGGGGACCGGGGAGCTGTTTTTT.

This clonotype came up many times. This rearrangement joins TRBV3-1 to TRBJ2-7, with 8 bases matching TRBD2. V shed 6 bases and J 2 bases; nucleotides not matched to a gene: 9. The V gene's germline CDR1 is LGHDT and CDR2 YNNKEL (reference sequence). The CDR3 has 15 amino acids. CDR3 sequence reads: CASSYGGVSAYEQYF. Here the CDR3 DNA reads TGTGCCAGCAGTTACGGGGGGGTATCCGCCTACGAGCAGTACTTC.

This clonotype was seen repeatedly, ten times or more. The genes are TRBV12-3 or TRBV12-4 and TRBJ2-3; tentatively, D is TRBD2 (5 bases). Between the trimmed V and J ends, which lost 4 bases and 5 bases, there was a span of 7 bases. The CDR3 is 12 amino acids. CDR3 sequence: CASSYEGDTQYF. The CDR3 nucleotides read TGTGCCAGCAGTTACGAGGGAGATACGCAGTATTTT.

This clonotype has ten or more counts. This CDR3 is CASSSIGNQPQHF. DNA for the CDR3: TGTGCCAGCAGTTCTATAGGGAATCAGCCCCAGCATTTT. This chain joins TRBV27 and TRBJ1-5, with D uncertain. The CDR3 consists of 13 residues. Trimming took 4 bases from V and 4 from J, leaving 8 bases between them. CDR1 is MNHEY, CDR2 SMNVEV, per germline (reference sequence).

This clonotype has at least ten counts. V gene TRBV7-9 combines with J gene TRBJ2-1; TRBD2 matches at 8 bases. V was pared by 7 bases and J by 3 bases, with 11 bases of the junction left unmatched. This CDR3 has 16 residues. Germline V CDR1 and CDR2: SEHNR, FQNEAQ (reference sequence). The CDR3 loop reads CASTPPGGGHYNEQFF. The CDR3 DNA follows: TGTGCCAGCACCCCCCCGGGGGGGGGCCACTACAATGAGCAGTTCTTC.

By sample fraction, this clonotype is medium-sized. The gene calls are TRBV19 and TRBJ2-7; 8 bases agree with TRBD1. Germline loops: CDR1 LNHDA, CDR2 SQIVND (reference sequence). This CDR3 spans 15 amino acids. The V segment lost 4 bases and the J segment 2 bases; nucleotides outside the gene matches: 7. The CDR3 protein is CASSNSRDRTYEQYF. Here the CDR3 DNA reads TGTGCCAGTAGTAATTCACGGGACAGGACCTACGAGCAGTACTTC. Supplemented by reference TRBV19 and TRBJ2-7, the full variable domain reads DGGITQSPKYLFRKEGQNVTLSCEQNLNHDAMYWYRQDPGQGLRLIYYSQIVNDFQKGDIAEGYSVSREKKESFPLTVTSAQKNPTAFYLCASSNSRDRTYEQYFGPGTRLTVT.

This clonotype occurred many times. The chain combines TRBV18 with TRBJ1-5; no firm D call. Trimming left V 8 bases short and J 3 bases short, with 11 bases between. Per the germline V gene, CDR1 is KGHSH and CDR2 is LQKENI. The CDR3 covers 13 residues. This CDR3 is CASAAALNQPQHF. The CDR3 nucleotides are TGTGCCAGCGCTGCAGCGCTCAATCAGCCCCAGCATTTT.